The clone carrying this TCR beta chain has a single count. Germline lookup yields CDR1 LGHNA and CDR2 YNFKEQ. The CDR3 is made up of 16 amino acids. The V end lost 0 bases, the J end lost 1 base, and 12 bases lay between the germline ends. The data were obtained in a study of blood T cell repertoires in COVID-19. The overall study: PBMCs, B-cell-depleted T cells, or T cells were the source of the cDNA or gDNA that made up the material.

As processed by the authors: Amplification with reference gene primers provided the estimates of nucleated cell counts. Some clones are missing from TCRdb's copy, which holds only in-frame ones; the method was immunoSEQ multiplex PCR. V and J calls and clone size are those listed in that table; D and trimming were worked out from the DNA. Of hundreds of thousands of clones detected, 87% appear once; the ten largest clones hold 3% to 3.5%. This chain links TRBV4-2 with TRBJ1-1, with TRBD1 as a possible D gene (6 bases). Sequenced sample: peripheral blood. The sequence was collected from a man aged 18 to 30 with active or convalescent COVID-19. The CDR3 bases are TGTGCCAGCAGCCAAGATCCGGCAGGGGAGAACACTGAAGCTTTCTTT. Translation: CASSQDPAGENTEAFF.